A selection of T cell receptor beta chains follows, all from one sample in a study of T cell repertoires in cytomegalovirus infection. Using its own MiXCR run on the reads, TCRdb lists one record per CDR3 protein. The data show about 320,000 distinct CDR3 sequences, around 9.5% seen once. The specimen was PBMCs. The receptors originated from a human donor in good health (CMV status not recorded). Some clones in this sample may be carry-over from other donors' samples. CDR3s leave out the opening cysteine and the closing phenylalanine or tryptophan.

v_gene	CDR3aa
TRBV7-2	ASSGRSGRRTDTQY
TRBV6-1	ATKQGSYEQY
TRBV29-1	SGLGGPTSTDTQY
TRBV2	ASSPGRTADTQY
TRBV15	ATSPRKGPGETQY
TRBV7-2	ASSPDRARGEQY
TRBV28	ASSSTDSFYEQY
TRBV7-2	ASSQGQGAVSPLH
TRBV7-2	ASSLTGSGIYEQY
TRBV7-9	ASSLEGPAYEQY
TRBV7-9	ASSFGGDHYEQY
TRBV27	ASSLSRTGDTQY
TRBV12-5	ASGTGQGEANEQF
TRBV7-2	ASSLVGTGTEKLF
TRBV7-9	ASSFYRTNKETQY
TRBV7-2	ASSRTGGNEQF
TRBV7-9	ASSWTGDDGYT
TRBV7-2	ASSLGGGSLYEQF
TRBV7-2	ASTLHPFEQY
TRBV6-1	ASSSAAGANVLT
TRBV7-2	ASSLPGGTQY
TRBV28	ASSLPASGYEQY
TRBV27	ASSFSGLVTEAF
TRBV7-9	ASSLLAGGSTDTQY
TRBV15	ATSGEGQVFSEQY
TRBV7-2	ASSSTGGYGELF
TRBV11-1	ASSLEGLAGGDEQF
TRBV3-1	ASSSLQETTGELF
TRBV7-9	ASSSIREGRNEQF
TRBV12-3/TRBV12-4	ASSWGGHNSPLH
TRBV30	AWGVGTYYNEQF
TRBV7-6	ASSSNIPDIPYEQY
TRBV7-3	ASSLFSGTADTQY
TRBV27	ASNRADRTNQPQH
TRBV5-4	ASSLSAGTYQETQY
TRBV6-1	ASILSLRVGYEQY
TRBV12-3/TRBV12-4	ASSPPKTVYNEQF
TRBV19	ASSLHGQGSNQPQH
TRBV28	ASSLWTSGRDTDTQY
TRBV19	ASASGQGNEQY
TRBV28	ASSTGGQFYGYT
TRBV7-6	ASSFGGVNTEAF
TRBV5-6	ASSLLGQSNTGELF
TRBV20-1	SAYRGETQY
TRBV6-2/TRBV6-3	ASSLPGTGRSPLH
TRBV23-1	ASSQLGQEKNTEAF
TRBV28	ASSFDISYEQY
TRBV7-8	ASSFQTGTETQY
TRBV5-1	ASSPRGPDTDTQY
TRBV3-1	ASIKSGRPSDTQY